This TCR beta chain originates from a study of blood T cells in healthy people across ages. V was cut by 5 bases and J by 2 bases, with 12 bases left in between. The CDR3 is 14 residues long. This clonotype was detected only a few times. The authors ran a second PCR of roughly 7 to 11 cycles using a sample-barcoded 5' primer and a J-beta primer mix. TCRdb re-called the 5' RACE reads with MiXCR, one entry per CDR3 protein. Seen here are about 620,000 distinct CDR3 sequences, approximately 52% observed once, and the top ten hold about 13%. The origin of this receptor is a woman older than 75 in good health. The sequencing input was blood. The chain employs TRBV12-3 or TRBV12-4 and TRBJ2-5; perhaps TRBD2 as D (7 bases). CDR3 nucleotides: TGTGCCAGCAGTGTCGGGGGGCGACAAGAGACCCAGTACTTC. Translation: CASSVGGRQETQYF.